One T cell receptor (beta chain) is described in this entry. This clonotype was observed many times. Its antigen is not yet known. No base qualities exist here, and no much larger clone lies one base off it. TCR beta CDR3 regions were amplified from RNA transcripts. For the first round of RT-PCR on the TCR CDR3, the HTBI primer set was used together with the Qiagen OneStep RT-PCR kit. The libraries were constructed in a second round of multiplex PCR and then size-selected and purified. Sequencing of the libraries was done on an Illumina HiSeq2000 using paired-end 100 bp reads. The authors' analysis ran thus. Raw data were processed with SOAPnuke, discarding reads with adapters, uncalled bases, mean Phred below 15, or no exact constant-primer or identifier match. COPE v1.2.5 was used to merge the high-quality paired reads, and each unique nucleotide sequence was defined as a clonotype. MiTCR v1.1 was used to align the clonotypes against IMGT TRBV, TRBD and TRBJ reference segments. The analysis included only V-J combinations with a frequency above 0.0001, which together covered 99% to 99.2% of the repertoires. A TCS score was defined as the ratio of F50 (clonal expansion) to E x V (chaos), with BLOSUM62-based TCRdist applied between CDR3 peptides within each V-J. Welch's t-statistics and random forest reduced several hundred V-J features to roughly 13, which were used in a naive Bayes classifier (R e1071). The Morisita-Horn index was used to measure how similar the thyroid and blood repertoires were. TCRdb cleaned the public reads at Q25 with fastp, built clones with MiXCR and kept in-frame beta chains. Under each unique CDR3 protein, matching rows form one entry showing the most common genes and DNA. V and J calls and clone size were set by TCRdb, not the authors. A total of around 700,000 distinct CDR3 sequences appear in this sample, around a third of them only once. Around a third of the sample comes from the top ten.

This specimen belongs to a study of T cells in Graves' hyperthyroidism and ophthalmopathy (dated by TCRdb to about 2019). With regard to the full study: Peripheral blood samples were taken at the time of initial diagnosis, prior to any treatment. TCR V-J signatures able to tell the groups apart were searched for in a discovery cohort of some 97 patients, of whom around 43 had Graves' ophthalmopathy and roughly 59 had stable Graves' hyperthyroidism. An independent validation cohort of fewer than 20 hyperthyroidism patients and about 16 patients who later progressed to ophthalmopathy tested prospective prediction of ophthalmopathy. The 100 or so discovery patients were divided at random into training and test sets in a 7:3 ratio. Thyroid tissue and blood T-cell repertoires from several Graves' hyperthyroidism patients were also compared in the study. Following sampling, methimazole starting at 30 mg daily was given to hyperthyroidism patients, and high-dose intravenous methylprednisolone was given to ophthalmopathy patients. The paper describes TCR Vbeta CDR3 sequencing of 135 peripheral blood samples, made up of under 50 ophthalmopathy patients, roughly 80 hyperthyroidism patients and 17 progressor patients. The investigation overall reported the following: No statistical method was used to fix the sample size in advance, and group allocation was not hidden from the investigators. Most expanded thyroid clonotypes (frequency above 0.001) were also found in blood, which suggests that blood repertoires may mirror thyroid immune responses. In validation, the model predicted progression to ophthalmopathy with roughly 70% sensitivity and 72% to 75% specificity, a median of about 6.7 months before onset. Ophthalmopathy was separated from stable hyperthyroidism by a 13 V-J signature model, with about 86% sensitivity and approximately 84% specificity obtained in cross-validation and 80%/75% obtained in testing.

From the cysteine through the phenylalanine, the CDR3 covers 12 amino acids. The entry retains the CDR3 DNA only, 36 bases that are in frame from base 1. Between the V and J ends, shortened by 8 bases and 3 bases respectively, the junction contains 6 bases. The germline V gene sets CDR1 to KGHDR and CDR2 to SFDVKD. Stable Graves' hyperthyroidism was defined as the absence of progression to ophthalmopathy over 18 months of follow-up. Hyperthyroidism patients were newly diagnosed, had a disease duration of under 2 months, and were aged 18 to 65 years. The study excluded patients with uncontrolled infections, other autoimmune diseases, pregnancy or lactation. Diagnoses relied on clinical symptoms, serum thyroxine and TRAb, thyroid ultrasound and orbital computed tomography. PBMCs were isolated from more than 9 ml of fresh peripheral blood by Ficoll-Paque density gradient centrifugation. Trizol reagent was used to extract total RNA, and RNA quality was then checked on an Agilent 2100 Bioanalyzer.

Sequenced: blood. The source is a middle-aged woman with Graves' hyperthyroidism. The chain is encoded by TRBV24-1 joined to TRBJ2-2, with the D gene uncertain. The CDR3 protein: CATTTYTGELFF. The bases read TGTGCCACCACCACTTACACCGGGGAGCTGTTTTTT.